The entry that follows covers one TCR beta chain sequence. The antigen remains undetermined. The authors built TCR beta libraries using iRepertoire HTBI primers and Arm-PCR of CDR3 regions. TCRdb re-derived calls from the multiplex PCR reads in MiXCR, one entry per CDR3 protein. The table records 300,000 to 500,000 distinct CDR3 sequences, around 20% of them present only once. The data were taken from a study of regulatory T cells in long-lasting Graves disease. Whole-study findings and limits: A limited number of samples was an acknowledged limitation. Segments TRBV28, TRBJ1-2 and TRBJ2-5 showed preferential usage in persistent disease.

Germline V gene sequence: CDR1 SGHAT, CDR2 FQNNGV. V was pared by 5 bases and J by 7 bases, with 16 bases of the junction left unmatched. The CDR3 is 17 amino acids. The sample's time point: persistent/refractory GD, antithyroid drugs over 5 years with positive TRAb. From PBMCs, RNA was extracted and then used to make the TCR library. The gene calls are TRBV11-2 and TRBJ2-3, with 9 bases matching TRBD1. The sequence was collected from a female donor with Graves disease. The specimen was peripheral blood mononuclear cells (PBMCs), collected when the disease was refractory, from a patient treated with antithyroid drugs. Here the CDR3 DNA reads TGTGCCAGCAGCCTCTCTTCTGGACAGGGGTCAGCAAATACGCAGTATTTT. Its translation is CASSLSSGQGSANTQYF. The variable domain in full, with the rest retrieved from reference TRBV11-2 and TRBJ2-3, is EAGVAQSPRYKIIEKRQSVAFWCNPISGHATLYWYQQILGQGPKLLIQFQNNGVVDDSQLPKDRFSAERLKGVDSTLKIQPAKLEDSAVYLCASSLSSGQGSANTQYFGPGTRLTVL.